This T cell receptor (beta chain) was observed in a study of cytomegalovirus exposure and HLA in healthy donors. Study-level points and caveats: The study assumed roughly uniform donor sequencing depth for presence/absence analyses.

Details on this clone: Its antigen is unidentified.

The V gene lost 0 bases and the J gene lost 8 bases, with 12 bases spanning the gap. The CDR3 spans 14 residues. Germline CDR1 is SGHNT and CDR2 is YYREEE (reference sequence). Vbeta (60) and Jbeta (13) primers were used in the PCR. Sequencing was performed with immunoSEQ multiplex PCR; in TCRdb, only in-frame clones are kept and a portion is missing. The sample has about 69,000 clones; 74% are singletons. This receptor was identified in a woman aged 55 to 70 in good health and CMV-seropositive. The sample comprised PBMCs. The chain couples TRBV5-4 to TRBJ2-1; D gene uncertain. The CDR3 region is CASSLETTYYEQFF. CDR3 nucleotide sequence: TGTGCCAGCAGCTTGGAGACAACATACTATGAGCAGTTCTTC.